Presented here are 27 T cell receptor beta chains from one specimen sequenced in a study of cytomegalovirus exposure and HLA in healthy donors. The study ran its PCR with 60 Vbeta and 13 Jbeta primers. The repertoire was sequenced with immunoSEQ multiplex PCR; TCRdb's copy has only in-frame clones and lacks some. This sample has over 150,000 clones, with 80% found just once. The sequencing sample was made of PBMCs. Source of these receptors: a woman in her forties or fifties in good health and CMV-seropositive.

The CDR3 region has the DNA TGTGCCATCAGTGAGTCGATAGGGGTTGGGCAGCCCCAGCATTTT. Translation: CAISESIGVGQPQHF. The chain links TRBV10-3 to TRBJ1-5; TRBD1 is a possible D gene (5 bases). Germline V gene data show CDR1 as ENHRY and CDR2 as SYGVKD. There are 15 residues in the CDR3. Trimming removed 0 bases at V and 7 bases at J, with 13 bases between.

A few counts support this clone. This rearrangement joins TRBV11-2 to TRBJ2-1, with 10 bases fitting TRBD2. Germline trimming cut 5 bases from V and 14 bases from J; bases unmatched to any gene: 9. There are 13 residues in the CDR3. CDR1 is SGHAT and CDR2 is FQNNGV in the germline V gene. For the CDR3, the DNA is TGTGCCAGCAGCGTATTGAGCGGGGGGGCCGAGTTCTTC. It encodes CASSVLSGGAEFF.

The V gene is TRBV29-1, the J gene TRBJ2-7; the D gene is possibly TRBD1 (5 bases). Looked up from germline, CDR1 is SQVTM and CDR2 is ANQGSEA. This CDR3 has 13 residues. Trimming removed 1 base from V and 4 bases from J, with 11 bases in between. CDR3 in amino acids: CSVEGDSPYEQYF. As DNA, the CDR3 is TGCAGCGTTGAAGGTGACAGCCCTTACGAGCAGTACTTC.

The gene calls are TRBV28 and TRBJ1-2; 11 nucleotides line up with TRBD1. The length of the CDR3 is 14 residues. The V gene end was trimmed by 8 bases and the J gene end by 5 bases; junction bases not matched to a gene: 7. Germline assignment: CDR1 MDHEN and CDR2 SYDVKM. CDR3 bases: TGTGCCAGCGGCGGACAGGGGGCGTTTTATGGCTACACCTTC. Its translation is CASGGQGAFYGYTF.

This CDR3 reads CASSWGGSEQYF. The CDR3 DNA sequence: TGTGCCAGCAGCTGGGGAGGGAGCGAGCAGTACTTC. V usage is TRBV21-1 and J usage is TRBJ2-7; the table gives TRBD2 as D, unverified against the DNA. TRBV21-1 is given as a pseudogene. This CDR3 contains 12 residues.

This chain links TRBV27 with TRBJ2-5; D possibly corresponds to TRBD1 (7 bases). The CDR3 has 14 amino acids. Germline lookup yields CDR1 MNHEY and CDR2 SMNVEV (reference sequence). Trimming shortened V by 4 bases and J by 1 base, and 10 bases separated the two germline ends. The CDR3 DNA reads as TGTGCCAGCAGTTCCCAGGGGGGCCAAGAGACCCAGTACTTC. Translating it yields CASSSQGGQETQYF.

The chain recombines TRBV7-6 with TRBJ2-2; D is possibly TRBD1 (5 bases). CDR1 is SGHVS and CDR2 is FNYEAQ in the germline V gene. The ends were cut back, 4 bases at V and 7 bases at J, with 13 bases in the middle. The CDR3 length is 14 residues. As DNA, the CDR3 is TGTGCCAGCAGCTCCAGCAGGGTACGCGGGGAGCTGTTTTTT. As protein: CASSSSRVRGELFF.

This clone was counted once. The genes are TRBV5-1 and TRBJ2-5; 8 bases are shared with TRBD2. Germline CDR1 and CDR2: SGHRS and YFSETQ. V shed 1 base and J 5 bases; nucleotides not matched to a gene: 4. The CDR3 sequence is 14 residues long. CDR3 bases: TGCGCCAGCAGCTTGACTAGCGGTGTTGAGACCCAGTACTTC. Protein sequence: CASSLTSGVETQYF. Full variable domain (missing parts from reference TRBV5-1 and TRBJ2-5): KAGVTQTPRYLIKTRGQQVTLSCSPISGHRSVSWYQQTPGQGLQFLFEYFSETQRNKGNFPGRFSGRQFSNSRSEMNVSTLELGDSALYLCASSLTSGVETQYFGPGTRLLVL.

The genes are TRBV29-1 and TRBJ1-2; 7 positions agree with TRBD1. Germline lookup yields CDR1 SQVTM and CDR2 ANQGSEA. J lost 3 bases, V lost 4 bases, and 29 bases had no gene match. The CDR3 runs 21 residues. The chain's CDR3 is CSVGPNYRGSRSHTQDYGYTF. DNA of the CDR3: TGCAGCGTTGGGCCAAACTACAGGGGAAGCCGGTCCCACACTCAGGACTATGGCTACACCTTC.

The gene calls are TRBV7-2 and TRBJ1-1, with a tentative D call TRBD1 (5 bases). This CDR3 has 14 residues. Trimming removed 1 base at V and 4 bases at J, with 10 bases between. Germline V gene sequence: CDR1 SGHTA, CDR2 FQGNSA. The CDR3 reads CASSLVGGGTEAFF. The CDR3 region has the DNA TGTGCCAGCAGCTTAGTTGGGGGAGGCACTGAAGCTTTCTTT.

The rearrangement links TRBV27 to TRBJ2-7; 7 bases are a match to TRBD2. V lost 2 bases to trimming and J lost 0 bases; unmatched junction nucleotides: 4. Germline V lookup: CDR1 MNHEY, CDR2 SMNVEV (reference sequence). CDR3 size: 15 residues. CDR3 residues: CASSLVGTNSYEQYF. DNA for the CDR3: TGTGCCAGCAGTTTAGTGGGGACTAACTCCTACGAGCAGTACTTC.

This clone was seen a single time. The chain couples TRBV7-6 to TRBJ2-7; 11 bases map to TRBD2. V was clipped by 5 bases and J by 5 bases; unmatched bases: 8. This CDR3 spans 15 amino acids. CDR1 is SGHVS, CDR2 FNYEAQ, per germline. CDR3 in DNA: TGTGCCAGCAGCGATAGACTAGCGGGAAGCAACGAGCAGTACTTC. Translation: CASSDRLAGSNEQYF.

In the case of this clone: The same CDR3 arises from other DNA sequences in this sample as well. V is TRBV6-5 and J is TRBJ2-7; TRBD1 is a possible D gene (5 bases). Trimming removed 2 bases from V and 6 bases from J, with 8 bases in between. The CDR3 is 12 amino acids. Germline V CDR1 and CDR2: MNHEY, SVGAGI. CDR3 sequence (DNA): TGTGCCAGCAGTTACAGGGGCGGCGAGCAGTACTTC. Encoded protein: CASSYRGGEQYF.

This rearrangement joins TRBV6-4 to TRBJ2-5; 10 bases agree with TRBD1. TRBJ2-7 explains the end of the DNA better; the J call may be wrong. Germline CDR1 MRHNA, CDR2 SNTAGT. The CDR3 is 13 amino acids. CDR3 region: CASSDGTGDEQYF. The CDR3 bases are TGTGCCAGCAGTGATGGGACAGGGGACGAGCAGTACTTC.

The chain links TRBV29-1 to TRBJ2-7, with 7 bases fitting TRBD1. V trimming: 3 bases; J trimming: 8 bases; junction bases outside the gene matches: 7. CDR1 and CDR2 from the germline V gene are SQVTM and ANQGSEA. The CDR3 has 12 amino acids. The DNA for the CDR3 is TGCAGCGTTGAGGAAAACAGGGGTAAGCAGTACTTC. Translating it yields CSVEENRGKQYF.

CDR3 sequence: CASSTTTGGLIYGYTF. The CDR3 DNA is TGTGCCAGCAGCACTACGACAGGGGGTTTGATCTATGGCTACACCTTC. The chain joins TRBV7-2 to TRBJ1-2; TRBD1 aligns across 9 bases. Losses at the gene ends were 5 bases for V and 4 bases for J; bases not matched to a gene: 11. This CDR3 is 16 amino acids long. CDR1 is SGHTA, CDR2 FQGNSA, per germline. Full variable domain (outside the CDR3, taken from reference TRBV7-2 and TRBJ1-2): GAGVSQSPSNKVTEKGKDVELRCDPISGHTALYWYRQSLGQGLEFLIYFQGNSAPDKSGLPSDRFSAERTGGSVSTLTIQRTQQEDSAVYLCASSTTTGGLIYGYTFGSGTRLTVV.

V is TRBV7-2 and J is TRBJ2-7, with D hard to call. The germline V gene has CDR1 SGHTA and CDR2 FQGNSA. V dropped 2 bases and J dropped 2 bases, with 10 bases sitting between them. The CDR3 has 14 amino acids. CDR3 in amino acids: CASSLSTNPYEQYF. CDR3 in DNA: TGTGCCAGCAGCTTATCAACTAATCCCTACGAGCAGTACTTC.

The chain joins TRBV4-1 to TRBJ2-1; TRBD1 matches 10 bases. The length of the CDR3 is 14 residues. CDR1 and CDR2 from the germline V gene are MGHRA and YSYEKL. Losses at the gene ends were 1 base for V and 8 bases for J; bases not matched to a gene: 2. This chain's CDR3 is CASSQGDRGYEQFF. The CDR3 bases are TGCGCCAGCAGCCAAGGGGACAGGGGTTATGAGCAGTTCTTC.

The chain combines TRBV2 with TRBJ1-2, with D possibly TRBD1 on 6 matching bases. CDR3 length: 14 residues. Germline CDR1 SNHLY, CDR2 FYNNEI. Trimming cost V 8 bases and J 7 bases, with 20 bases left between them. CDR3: CASGTTGPSGGYTF. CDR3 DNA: TGTGCCAGCGGAACGACAGGCCCTTCGGGTGGCTACACCTTC.

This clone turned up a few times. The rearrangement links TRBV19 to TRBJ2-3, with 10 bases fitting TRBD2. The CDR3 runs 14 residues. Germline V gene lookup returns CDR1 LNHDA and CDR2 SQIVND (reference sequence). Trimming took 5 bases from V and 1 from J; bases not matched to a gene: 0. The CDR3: CASSGLAGTDTQYF. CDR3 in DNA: TGTGCCAGTAGTGGACTAGCGGGCACAGATACGCAGTATTTT.

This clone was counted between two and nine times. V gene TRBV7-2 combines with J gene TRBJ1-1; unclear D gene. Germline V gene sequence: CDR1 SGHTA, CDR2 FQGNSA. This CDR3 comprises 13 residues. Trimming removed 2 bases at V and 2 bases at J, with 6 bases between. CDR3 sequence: CASSLYRNTEAFF. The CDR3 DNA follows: TGTGCCAGCAGCTTATACAGAAACACTGAAGCTTTCTTT.

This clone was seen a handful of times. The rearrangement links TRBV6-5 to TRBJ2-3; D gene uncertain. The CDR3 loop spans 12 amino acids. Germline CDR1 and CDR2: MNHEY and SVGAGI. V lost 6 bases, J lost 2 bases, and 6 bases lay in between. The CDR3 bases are TGTGCCAGCAGCCCCTCCACAGATACGCAGTATTTT. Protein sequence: CASSPSTDTQYF.

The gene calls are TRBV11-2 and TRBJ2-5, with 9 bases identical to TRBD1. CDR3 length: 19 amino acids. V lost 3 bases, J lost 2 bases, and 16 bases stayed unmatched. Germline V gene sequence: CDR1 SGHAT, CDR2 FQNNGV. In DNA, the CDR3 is TGTGCCAGCAGCTTGACTATCGGACAGGGGATCCCTACACAAGAGACCCAGTACTTC. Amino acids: CASSLTIGQGIPTQETQYF.

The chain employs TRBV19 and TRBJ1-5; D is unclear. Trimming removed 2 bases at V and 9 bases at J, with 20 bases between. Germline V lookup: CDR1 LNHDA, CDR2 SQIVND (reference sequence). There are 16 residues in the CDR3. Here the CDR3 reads CASSITTGPGVTPQHF. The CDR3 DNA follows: TGTGCCAGTAGTATAACAACCGGCCCGGGTGTTACGCCCCAGCATTTT.

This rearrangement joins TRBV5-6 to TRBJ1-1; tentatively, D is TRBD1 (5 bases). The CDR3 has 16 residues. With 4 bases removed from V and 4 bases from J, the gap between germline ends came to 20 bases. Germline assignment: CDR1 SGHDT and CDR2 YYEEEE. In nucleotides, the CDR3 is TGTGCCAGCAGCCCTGGCACAGGCTTACCCGGCACTGAAGCTTTCTTT. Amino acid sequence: CASSPGTGLPGTEAFF.

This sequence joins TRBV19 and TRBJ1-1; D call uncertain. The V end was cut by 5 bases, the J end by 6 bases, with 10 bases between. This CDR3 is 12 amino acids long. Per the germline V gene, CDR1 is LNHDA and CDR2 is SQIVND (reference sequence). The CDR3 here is CASSSRYAEAFF. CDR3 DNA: TGTGCCAGTAGTTCCCGCTATGCTGAAGCTTTCTTT. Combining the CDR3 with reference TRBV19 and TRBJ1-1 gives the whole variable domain DGGITQSPKYLFRKEGQNVTLSCEQNLNHDAMYWYRQDPGQGLRLIYYSQIVNDFQKGDIAEGYSVSREKKESFPLTVTSAQKNPTAFYLCASSSRYAEAFFGQGTRLTVV.

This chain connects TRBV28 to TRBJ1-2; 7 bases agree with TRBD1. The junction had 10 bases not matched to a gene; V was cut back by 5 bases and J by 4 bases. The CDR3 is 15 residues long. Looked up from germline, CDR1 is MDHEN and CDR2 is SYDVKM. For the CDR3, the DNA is TGTGCCAGCAGTCCCCGGGACAGAGACTTCTATGGCTACACCTTC. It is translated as CASSPRDRDFYGYTF.